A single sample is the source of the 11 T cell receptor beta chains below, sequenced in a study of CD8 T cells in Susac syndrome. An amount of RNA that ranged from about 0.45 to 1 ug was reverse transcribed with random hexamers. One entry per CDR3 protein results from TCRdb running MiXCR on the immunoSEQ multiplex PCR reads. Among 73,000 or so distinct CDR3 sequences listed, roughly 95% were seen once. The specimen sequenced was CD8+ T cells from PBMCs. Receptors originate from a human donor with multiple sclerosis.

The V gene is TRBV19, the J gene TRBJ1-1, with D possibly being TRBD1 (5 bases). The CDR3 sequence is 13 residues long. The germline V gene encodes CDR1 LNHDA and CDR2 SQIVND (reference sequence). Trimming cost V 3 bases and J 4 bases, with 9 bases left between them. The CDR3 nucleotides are TGTGCCAGTAGTATGGGTAGGGGCACTGAAGCTTTCTTT. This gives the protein CASSMGRGTEAFF.

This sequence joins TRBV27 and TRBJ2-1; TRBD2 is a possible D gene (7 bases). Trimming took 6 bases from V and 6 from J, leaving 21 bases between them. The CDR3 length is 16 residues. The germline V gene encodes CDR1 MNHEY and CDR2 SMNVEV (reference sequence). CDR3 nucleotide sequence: TGTGCCAGCAGCCCCCGGGGGGCGGACCTAGGCAATGAGCAGTTCTTC. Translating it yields CASSPRGADLGNEQFF.

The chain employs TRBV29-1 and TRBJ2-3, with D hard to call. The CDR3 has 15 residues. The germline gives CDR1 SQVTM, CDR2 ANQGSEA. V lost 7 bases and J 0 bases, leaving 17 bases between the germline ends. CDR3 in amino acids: CSGLAATTSTDTQYF. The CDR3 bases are TGCAGCGGCCTGGCCGCGACCACGAGCACAGATACGCAGTATTTT.

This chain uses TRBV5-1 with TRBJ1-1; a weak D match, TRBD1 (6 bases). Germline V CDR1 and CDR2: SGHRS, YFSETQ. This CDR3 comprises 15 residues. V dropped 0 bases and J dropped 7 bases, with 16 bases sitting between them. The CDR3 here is CASSLGASGGHEAFF. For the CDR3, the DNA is TGCGCCAGCAGCTTGGGCGCTTCGGGGGGACATGAAGCTTTCTTT.

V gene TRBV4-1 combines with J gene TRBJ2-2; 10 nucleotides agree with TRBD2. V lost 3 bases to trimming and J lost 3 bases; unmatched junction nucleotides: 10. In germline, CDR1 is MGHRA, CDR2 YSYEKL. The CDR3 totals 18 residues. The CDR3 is CASSHVLKRGGYTGELFF. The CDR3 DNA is TGCGCCAGCAGCCATGTCCTTAAGCGGGGGGGCTACACCGGGGAGCTGTTTTTT.

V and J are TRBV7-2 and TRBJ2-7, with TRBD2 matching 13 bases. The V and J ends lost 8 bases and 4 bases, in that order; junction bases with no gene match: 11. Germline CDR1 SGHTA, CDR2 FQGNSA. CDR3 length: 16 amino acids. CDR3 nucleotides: TGTGCCAGCGCTCTTGGTCCGGGACTAGCGGGGTACGAGCAGTACTTC. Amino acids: CASALGPGLAGYEQYF.

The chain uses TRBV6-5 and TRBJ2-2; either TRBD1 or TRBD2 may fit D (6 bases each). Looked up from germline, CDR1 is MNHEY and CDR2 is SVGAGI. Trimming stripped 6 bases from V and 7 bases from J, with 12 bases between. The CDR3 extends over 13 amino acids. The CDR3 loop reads CASSLKGGGELFF. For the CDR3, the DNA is TGTGCCAGCAGCCTGAAGGGGGGCGGGGAGCTGTTTTTT.

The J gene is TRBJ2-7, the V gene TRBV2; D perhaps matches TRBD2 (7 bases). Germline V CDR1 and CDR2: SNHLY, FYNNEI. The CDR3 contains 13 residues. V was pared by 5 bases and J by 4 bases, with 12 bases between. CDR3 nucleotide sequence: TGTGCCAGCAGTAAACAGGGAGGGTACGAGCAGTACTTC. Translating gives CASSKQGGYEQYF.

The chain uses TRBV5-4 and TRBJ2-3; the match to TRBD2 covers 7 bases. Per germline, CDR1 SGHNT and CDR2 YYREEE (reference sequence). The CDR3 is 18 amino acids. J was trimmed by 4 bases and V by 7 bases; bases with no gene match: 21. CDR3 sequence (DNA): TGTGCCAGCCACTTTTCCCGGTGGGGGGGAAGAGGAGCAGATACGCAGTATTTT. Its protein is CASHFSRWGGRGADTQYF.

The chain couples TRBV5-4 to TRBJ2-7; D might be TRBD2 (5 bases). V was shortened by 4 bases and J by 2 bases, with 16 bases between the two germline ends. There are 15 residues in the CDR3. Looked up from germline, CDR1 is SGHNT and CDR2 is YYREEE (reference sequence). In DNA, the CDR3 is TGTGCCAGCAGCCTAGACCGGGGTTGGCCCTACGAGCAGTACTTC. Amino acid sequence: CASSLDRGWPYEQYF. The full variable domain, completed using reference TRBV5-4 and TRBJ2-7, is ETGVTQSPTHLIKTRGQQVTLRCSSQSGHNTVSWYQQALGQGPQFIFQYYREEENGRGNFPPRFSGLQFPNYSSELNVNALELDDSALYLCASSLDRGWPYEQYFGPGTRLTVT.

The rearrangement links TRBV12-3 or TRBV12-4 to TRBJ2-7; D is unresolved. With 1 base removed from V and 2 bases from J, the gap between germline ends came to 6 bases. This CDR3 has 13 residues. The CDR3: CASSLGVAYEQYF. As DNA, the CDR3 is TGTGCCAGCAGTTTAGGCGTTGCCTACGAGCAGTACTTC.